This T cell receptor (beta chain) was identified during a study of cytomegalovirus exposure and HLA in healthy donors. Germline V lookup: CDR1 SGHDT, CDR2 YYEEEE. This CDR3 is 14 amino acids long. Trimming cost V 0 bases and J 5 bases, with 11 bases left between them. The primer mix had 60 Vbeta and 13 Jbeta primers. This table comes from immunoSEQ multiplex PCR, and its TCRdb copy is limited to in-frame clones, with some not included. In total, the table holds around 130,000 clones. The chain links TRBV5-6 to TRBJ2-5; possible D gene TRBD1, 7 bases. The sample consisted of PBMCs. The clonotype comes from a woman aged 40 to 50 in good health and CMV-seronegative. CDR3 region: CASSLGQGGETQYF. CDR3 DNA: TGTGCCAGCAGCTTGGGACAGGGAGGTGAGACCCAGTACTTC.